This T cell receptor (beta chain) was observed in a study of T cell responses to AZD1222 COVID-19 vaccine. Study-wide results and caveats: Once two AZD1222 doses were given, Spike-specific TCR breadth and depth went up.

Sequencing used immunoSEQ multiplex PCR; TCRdb keeps in-frame clones, though not all of them. The sample records over 130,000 clones, almost 95% being singletons. This CDR3 spans 13 amino acids. V was clipped by 3 bases and J by 7 bases, with 10 bases between them. Per the germline V gene, CDR1 is SNHLY and CDR2 is FYNNEI. As concerns this clone: Its matching antigen is unknown.

The rearrangement joins TRBV2 to TRBJ1-3; D may be TRBD1 (6 bases). The sample in question was peripheral blood, obtained 28 days after the second AZD1222 dose. This sequence was found in an adult who received the AZD1222 COVID-19 vaccine. The CDR3 spells CASSDGGANTIYF. CDR3 in DNA: TGTGCCAGCAGTGATGGGGGGGCTAACACCATATATTTT.